This T cell receptor (beta chain) was sequenced in a study of regulatory T cells in long-lasting Graves disease. Described time point: newly diagnosed GD, antithyroid drugs for less than 3 months. Researchers made the TCR library from RNA that was extracted from PBMCs. American Thyroid Association guidelines defined how Graves' disease was diagnosed. V lost 6 bases to trimming and J lost 10 bases, with 15 bases between them. This CDR3 comprises 13 residues. Germline CDR1 reads SEHNR; CDR2 reads FQNEAQ (reference sequence). With iRepertoire HTBI primers and Arm-PCR of CDR3 regions, TCR beta libraries were built. TCRdb re-called the multiplex PCR reads through MiXCR, storing one row per CDR3 protein. The sample lists about 460,000 distinct CDR3 sequences, approximately 15% occurring once. This sample was shared with a second study, whose subject was T cells in Graves' hyperthyroidism and ophthalmopathy.

This specimen was peripheral blood mononuclear cells (PBMCs), taken at new diagnosis, from a patient treated with antithyroid drugs. The clonotype comes from a woman between 45 and 60 years old with Graves disease. V and J are TRBV7-9 and TRBJ1-4, with TRBD1 as a possible D gene (5 bases). The CDR3 nucleotides are TGTGCCAGCAGAGGGGACTCGGGAGGAAAACTGTTTTTT. Its translation is CASRGDSGGKLFF.